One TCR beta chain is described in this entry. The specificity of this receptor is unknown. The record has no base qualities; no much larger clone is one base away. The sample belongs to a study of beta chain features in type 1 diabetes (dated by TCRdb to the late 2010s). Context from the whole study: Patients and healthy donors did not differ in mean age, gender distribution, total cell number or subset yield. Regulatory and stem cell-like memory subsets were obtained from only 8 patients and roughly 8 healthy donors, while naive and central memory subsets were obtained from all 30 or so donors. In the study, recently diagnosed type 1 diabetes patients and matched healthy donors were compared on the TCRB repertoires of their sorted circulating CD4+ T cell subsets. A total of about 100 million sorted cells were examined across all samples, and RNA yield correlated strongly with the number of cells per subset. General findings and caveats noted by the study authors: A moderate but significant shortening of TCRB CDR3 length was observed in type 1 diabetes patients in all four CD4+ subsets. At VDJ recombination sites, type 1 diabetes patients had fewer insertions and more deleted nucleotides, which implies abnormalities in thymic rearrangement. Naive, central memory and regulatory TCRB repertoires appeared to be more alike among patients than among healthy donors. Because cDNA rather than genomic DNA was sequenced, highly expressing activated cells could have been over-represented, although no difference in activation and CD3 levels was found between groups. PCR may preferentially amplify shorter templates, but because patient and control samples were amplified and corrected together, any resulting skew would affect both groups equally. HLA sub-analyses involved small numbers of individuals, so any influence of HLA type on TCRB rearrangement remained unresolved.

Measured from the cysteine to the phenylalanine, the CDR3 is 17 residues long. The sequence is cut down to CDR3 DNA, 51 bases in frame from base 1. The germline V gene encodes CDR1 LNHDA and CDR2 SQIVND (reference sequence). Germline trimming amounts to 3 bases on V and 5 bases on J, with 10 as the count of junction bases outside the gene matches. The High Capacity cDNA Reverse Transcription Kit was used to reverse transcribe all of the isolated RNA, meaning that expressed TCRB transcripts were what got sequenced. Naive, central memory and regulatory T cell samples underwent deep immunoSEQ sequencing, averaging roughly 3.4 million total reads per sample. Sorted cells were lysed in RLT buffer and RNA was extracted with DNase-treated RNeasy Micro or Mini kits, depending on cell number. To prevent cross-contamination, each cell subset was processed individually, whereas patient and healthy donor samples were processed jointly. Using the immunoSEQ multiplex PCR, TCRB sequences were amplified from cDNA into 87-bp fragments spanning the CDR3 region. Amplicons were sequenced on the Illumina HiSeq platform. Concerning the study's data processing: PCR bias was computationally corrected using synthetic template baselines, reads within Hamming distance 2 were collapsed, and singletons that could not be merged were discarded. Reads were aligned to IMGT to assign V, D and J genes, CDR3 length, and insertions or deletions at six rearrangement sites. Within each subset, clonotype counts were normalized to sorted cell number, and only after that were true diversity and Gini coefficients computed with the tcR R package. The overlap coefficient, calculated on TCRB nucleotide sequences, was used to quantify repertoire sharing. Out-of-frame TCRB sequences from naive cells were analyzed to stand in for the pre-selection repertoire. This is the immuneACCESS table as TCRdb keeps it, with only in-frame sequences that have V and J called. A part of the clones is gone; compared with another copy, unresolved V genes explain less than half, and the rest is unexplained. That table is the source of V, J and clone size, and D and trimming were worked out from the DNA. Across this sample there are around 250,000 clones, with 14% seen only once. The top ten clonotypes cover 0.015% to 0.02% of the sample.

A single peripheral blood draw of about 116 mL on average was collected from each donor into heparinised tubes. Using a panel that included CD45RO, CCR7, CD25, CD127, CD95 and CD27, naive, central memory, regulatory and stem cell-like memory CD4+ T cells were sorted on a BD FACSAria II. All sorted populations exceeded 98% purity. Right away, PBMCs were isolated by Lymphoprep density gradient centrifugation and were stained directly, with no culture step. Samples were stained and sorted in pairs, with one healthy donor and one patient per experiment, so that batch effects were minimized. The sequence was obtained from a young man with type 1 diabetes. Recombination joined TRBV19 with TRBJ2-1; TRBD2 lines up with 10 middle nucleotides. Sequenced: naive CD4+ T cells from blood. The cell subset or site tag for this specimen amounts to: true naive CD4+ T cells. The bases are TGTGCCAGTAGTATGCCCTTACTAGCGGGATCCCACAATGAGCAGTTCTTC. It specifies CASSMPLLAGSHNEQFF. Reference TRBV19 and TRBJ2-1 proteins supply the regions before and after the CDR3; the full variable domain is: DGGITQSPKYLFRKEGQNVTLSCEQNLNHDAMYWYRQDPGQGLRLIYYSQIVNDFQKGDIAEGYSVSREKKESFPLTVTSAQKNPTAFYLCASSMPLLAGSHNEQFFGPGTRLTVL.